A selection of T cell receptor beta chains follows, all from one sample in a study of shared T cell receptors in the human thymus. Assay: immunoSEQ multiplex PCR; the TCRdb copy retains only in-frame clones and omits some. The data hold approximately 660,000 clones, with roughly 90% observed a single time. This sample was shared with a second study, whose subject was human thymus T cells.

The sequenced material came from thymocytes. All receptors come from a boy younger than two with a congenital heart defect. The CDR3 runs from the conserved cysteine through the conserved F or W. Each record gives: D gene, V gene, CDR3 length, clone size, J gene, CDR3 protein, CDR3 DNA. The D gene is left open where the match is weak. A clone size is listed for some rows: how often the clone was seen (once, few, many), or a class if it is expanded.

>TRBD1|TRBV14|18|NA|TRBJ1-2
CASSQVPVDRGPLGGYTF
TGTGCCAGCAGCCAAGTCCCCGTGGACAGGGGCCCGCTTGGGGGCTACACCTTC
>TRBD2|TRBV2|17|NA|TRBJ2-2
CASSEARAGLNTGELFF
TGTGCCAGCAGTGAAGCGCGAGCGGGGCTGAACACCGGGGAGCTGTTTTTT
>TRBD1|TRBV5-4|16|NA|TRBJ2-5
CASSFFGTGDLETQYF
TGTGCCAGCAGCTTCTTCGGGACAGGGGATTTAGAGACCCAGTACTTC
>NA|TRBV5-1|14|few|TRBJ2-7
CASVRDKSSYEQYF
TGCGCCAGCGTTCGGGACAAGTCCTCCTACGAGCAGTACTTC
>TRBD2|TRBV10-2|15|NA|TRBJ2-3
CASSGCTSGIDTQYF
TGCGCCAGCAGTGGTTGTACTAGCGGGATAGATACGCAGTATTTT
>NA|TRBV27|11|NA|TRBJ1-3
CASSSGNTIYF
TGTGCCAGCAGCTCGGGAAACACCATATATTTT
>NA|TRBV30|15|NA|TRBJ2-7
CAWSAGGTETYEQYF
TGTGCCTGGAGTGCGGGAGGGACAGAGACCTACGAGCAGTACTTC
>TRBD1|TRBV18|15|few|TRBJ1-4
CASSPMDRENEKLFF
TGTGCCAGCTCACCAATGGACAGGGAGAATGAAAAACTGTTTTTT
>TRBD1|TRBV7-6|16|NA|TRBJ2-1
CASSSGQGVFYNEQFF
TGTGCCAGCAGCTCTGGACAGGGGGTCTTCTACAATGAGCAGTTCTTC
>NA|TRBV27|15|NA|TRBJ1-1
CASSSTGTTSIAAFF
TGTGCCAGCAGTTCCACTGGGACTACCAGCATTGCAGCTTTCTTT
>NA|TRBV5-1|15|NA|TRBJ2-2
CASSLDDTRTGELFF
TGCGCCAGCAGCTTGGATGACACCCGCACCGGGGAGCTGTTTTTT
>TRBD2|TRBV27|16|few|TRBJ2-7
CASSPSRGVARYEQYF
TGTGCCAGCAGCCCCTCTCGGGGGGTGGCCCGCTACGAGCAGTACTTC
>TRBD2|TRBV4-3|16|NA|TRBJ2-7
CASSQDLTSGPYEQYF
TGCGCCAGCAGCCAAGATCTGACTAGCGGACCCTACGAGCAGTACTTC
>NA|TRBV14|18|once|TRBJ2-5
CASRKLTIAQLRQETQYF
TGTGCCAGCAGGAAACTAACCATAGCGCAGCTCCGCCAAGAGACCCAGTACTTC
>TRBD1|TRBV19|12|NA|TRBJ1-2
CATADRGHGYTF
TGTGCCACTGCGGACAGGGGACATGGCTACACCTTC
>NA|TRBV10-1|17|NA|TRBJ1-5
CASSDPGTDLLSQPQHF
TGCGCCAGCAGTGATCCAGGGACTGACCTACTGAGTCAGCCCCAGCATTTT
>NA|TRBV5-4|16|once|TRBJ2-5
CASSLGFGSPRETQYF
TGTGCCAGCAGCTTGGGGTTCGGGAGTCCCCGAGAGACCCAGTACTTC